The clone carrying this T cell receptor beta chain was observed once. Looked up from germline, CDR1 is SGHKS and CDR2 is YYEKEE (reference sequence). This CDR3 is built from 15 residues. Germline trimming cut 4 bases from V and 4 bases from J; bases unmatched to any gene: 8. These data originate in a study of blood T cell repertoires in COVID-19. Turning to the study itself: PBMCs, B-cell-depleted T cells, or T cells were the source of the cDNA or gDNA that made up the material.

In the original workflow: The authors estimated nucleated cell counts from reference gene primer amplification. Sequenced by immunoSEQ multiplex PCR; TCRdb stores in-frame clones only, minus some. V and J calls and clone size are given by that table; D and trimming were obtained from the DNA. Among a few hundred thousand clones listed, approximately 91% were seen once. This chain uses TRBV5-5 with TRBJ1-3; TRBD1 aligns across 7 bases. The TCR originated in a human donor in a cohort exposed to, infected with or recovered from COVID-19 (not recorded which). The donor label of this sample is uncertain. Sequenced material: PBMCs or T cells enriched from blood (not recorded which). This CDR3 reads CASSPYRGDGNTIYF. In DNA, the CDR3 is TGTGCCAGCAGCCCCTACAGGGGCGACGGAAACACCATATATTTT.